This note documents a single T cell receptor beta chain sequence. This sample was included in a study of cytomegalovirus exposure and HLA in healthy donors. This CDR3 is 16 amino acids long. The germline V and J ends were trimmed by 2 bases and 3 bases, with 16 bases remaining between them. The germline gives CDR1 KGHSH, CDR2 LQKENI. Researchers ran the PCR with 60 Vbeta and 13 Jbeta primers. Generated by immunoSEQ multiplex PCR, the TCRdb table keeps only in-frame clones and is missing some. The sample includes about 160,000 clones, 75% to 90% of them seen just once. This receptor was taken from a young man in good health and CMV-seronegative. The chain couples TRBV18 to TRBJ1-1, with D possibly matching TRBD1 (6 bases). The source material was PBMCs. CDR3 DNA: TGTGCCAGCTCACCAAGGCAGGGGATAGGGGACACTGAAGCTTTCTTT. Its translation: CASSPRQGIGDTEAFF.